The 5 T cell receptor beta chains reported below all come from one sample, sequenced in a study of T cells after yellow fever vaccination. One entry per CDR3 protein, called by TCRdb with MiXCR from the 5' RACE reads. This sample has 450,000 to 600,000 distinct CDR3 sequences, with about 15% found just once. Sample: PBMCs, taken roughly 5 days after the first yellow fever vaccination. The receptor set was obtained from a young man who received the YFV17D yellow fever vaccine.

This clonotype was seen only a few times. V is TRBV9 and J is TRBJ2-2; D is undetermined. Germline-derived CDR1 and CDR2 are SGDLS and YYNGEE. V lost 4 bases and J lost 0, with 10 bases in between. The CDR3 totals 15 residues. The CDR3 protein is CASSPFNTNTGELFF. The CDR3 DNA sequence: TGTGCCAGCAGCCCCTTTAATACGAACACCGGGGAGCTGTTTTTT.

The chain carries TRBV5-5 and TRBJ2-1; D not resolved. V lost 0 bases and J 5 bases, leaving 6 bases between the germline ends. The CDR3 length is 13 residues. Germline V gives CDR1 SGHKS, CDR2 YYEKEE (reference sequence). CDR3 in DNA: TGTGCCAGCAGCTTGGCTACAAACAATGAGCAGTTCTTC. It translates to CASSLATNNEQFF.

The V gene is TRBV5-1, the J gene TRBJ2-1; TRBD2 matches 9 bases. The trim removed 1 base at V and 9 bases at J, leaving 11 bases unmatched. CDR1 and CDR2 (germline): SGHRS, YFSETQ. The CDR3 has 16 residues. For the CDR3, the DNA is TGCGCCAGCAGCTTGAGATCGCTAGCGGGGTGGGTTGAGCAGTTCTTC. Translating it yields CASSLRSLAGWVEQFF.

The chain has TRBV20-1 and TRBJ2-7, with TRBD1 matching 7 bases. This CDR3 contains 11 residues. Losses at the gene ends were 5 bases for V and 6 bases for J; bases not matched to a gene: 4. Germline CDR1 is DFQATT and CDR2 is SNEGSKA (reference sequence). The CDR3 DNA reads as TGCAGTGCTGATACAGGGGTCGAGCAGTACGTC. It codes for CSADTGVEQYV.

About this clonotype: At one end, the junction sequence differs from germline, possibly due to a read error. CDR3 residues: CASSYLLAGGSETQYF. In DNA form, the CDR3 reads TGTGCTAGCAGCTACTTACTAGCGGGGGGTTCAGAGACCCAGTACTTC. The chain joins TRBV7-7 to TRBJ2-5; TRBD2 matches 12 bases. The length of the CDR3 is 16 residues. Germline assignment: CDR1 SSHAT and CDR2 FNYEAQ (reference sequence).